This passage covers 26 T cell receptor beta chains from one sample sequenced in a study of PD-L1 blockade in urothelial cancer. Sample time point: peripheral blood 6 weeks after treatment start. Only in-frame clones appear in the TCRdb table, and some are missing; sequencing was by immunoSEQ multiplex PCR. The sample carries about 30,000 clones, approximately 80% recorded once. The sample here was PBMCs, taken around atezolizumab (anti-PD-L1) treatment. These receptors all come from a man between 70 and 80 years old with urothelial cancer.

The chain couples TRBV19 to TRBJ2-2, with TRBD1 matching over 11 bases. The germline CDR1 and CDR2 sequences are LNHDA and SQIVND (reference sequence). The CDR3 spans 16 residues. With V trimmed by 3 bases and J by 6 bases, 6 bases remained unmatched. The CDR3 sequence: CASSMRTGGAAGELFF. The CDR3 coding sequence is TGTGCCAGTAGTATGAGGACAGGGGGCGCCGCCGGGGAGCTGTTTTTT.

The CDR3 region has the DNA TGTGCCAGCAGCTTAAGGGGGCCGAGCTCCTACAATGAGCAGTTCTTC. Its protein product is CASSLRGPSSYNEQFF. The chain is built from TRBV7-6 and TRBJ2-1; TRBD1 aligns across 7 bases. The CDR3 runs 16 residues. Germline loops: CDR1 SGHVS, CDR2 FNYEAQ. Trimming took 2 bases from V and 0 from J; bases not matched to a gene: 4.

In the case of this clone: This same CDR3 is encoded by further DNA sequences in the sample. The chain joins TRBV4-3 to TRBJ1-3, with D unclear. This CDR3 has 14 amino acids. Germline lookup yields CDR1 LGHNA and CDR2 YSLEER. V lost 0 bases to trimming and J lost 7 bases, with 10 bases between them. In nucleotides, the CDR3 is TGCGCCAGCAGCCAAGATAGCCGTGGGAACACCATATATTTT. Encoded protein: CASSQDSRGNTIYF.

This clone was counted between two and nine times. The chain links TRBV5-1 to TRBJ2-7; 9 nucleotides line up with TRBD1. After removal of 4 bases from V and 3 bases from J, the junction contained 5 bases not matched to a gene. The CDR3 runs 14 residues. The germline gives CDR1 SGHRS, CDR2 YFSETQ. The CDR3 here is CASSIRDRDYEQYF. The CDR3 nucleotides read TGCGCCAGCAGCATCCGGGACAGGGACTACGAGCAGTACTTC. Drawing the rest from reference TRBV5-1 and TRBJ2-7, the complete variable domain is KAGVTQTPRYLIKTRGQQVTLSCSPISGHRSVSWYQQTPGQGLQFLFEYFSETQRNKGNFPGRFSGRQFSNSRSEMNVSTLELGDSALYLCASSIRDRDYEQYFGPGTRLTVT.

This rearrangement joins TRBV6-5 to TRBJ2-7, with a possible D match to TRBD1 (6 bases). Germline loops: CDR1 MNHEY, CDR2 SVGAGI. This CDR3 contains 13 residues. The V end lost 5 bases, the J end lost 6 bases, and 14 bases lay between the germline ends. The CDR3 DNA reads as TGTGCCAGCAGTCGTCCAAGGACAGTCGAGCAGTACTTC. This sequence encodes CASSRPRTVEQYF.

This sequence joins TRBV2 and TRBJ2-1; the match to TRBD2 covers 12 bases. Germline CDR1 and CDR2: SNHLY and FYNNEI. The CDR3 is 17 residues long. Germline trimming cut 4 bases from V and 10 bases from J; bases unmatched to any gene: 14. The CDR3 loop reads CASSVSPLAGGLGEQFF. In DNA form, the CDR3 reads TGTGCCAGCAGTGTCTCCCCTCTAGCGGGGGGGCTTGGCGAGCAGTTCTTC.

V is TRBV7-8 and J is TRBJ2-3, with TRBD2 identical over 12 bases. The CDR3 loop spans 15 amino acids. Germline-derived CDR1 and CDR2 are SGHVS and FQNEAQ. V gave up 2 bases and J gave up 4 bases; unmatched junction bases: 1. In DNA, the CDR3 is TGTGCCAGCAGCTTACCTAGCGGGAGGGCAGATACGCAGTATTTT. It specifies CASSLPSGRADTQYF.

The V call is TRBV7-9, the J call TRBJ2-1; D call uncertain. The germline gives CDR1 SEHNR, CDR2 FQNEAQ (reference sequence). This CDR3 is built from 13 residues. V lost 1 base and J lost 15, with 16 bases in between. DNA for the CDR3: TGTGCCAGCAGCTTAGGATTGTGGCAGGTCATGTTCTTC. Its protein is CASSLGLWQVMFF.

The chain uses TRBV6-5 and TRBJ2-3; 15 bases are a match to TRBD2. This CDR3 spans 15 amino acids. CDR1 and CDR2 from the germline V gene are MNHEY and SVGAGI. V lost 4 bases and J lost 6; bases outside the gene matches: 2. The CDR3 loop is CASSWTSGGVDTQYF. CDR3 nucleotide sequence: TGTGCCAGCAGTTGGACTAGCGGGGGGGTTGATACGCAGTATTTT.

V gene TRBV27 combines with J gene TRBJ1-1, with 10 bases matching TRBD1. Germline loops: CDR1 MNHEY, CDR2 SMNVEV (reference sequence). V lost 4 bases, J lost 1 base, and 9 bases stayed unmatched. CDR3 length: 17 amino acids. CDR3 region: CASSSVGQGIGNTEAFF. The CDR3 nucleotides are TGTGCCAGCAGTTCCGTGGGACAGGGGATTGGGAACACTGAAGCTTTCTTT.

This clone was detected only a few times. This rearrangement joins TRBV30 to TRBJ1-2, with D possibly TRBD1 on 5 matching bases. Germline loops: CDR1 GTSNPN, CDR2 SVGIG (reference sequence). CDR3 size: 13 residues. Deletions cut 0 bases from V and 7 bases from J, with 12 bases between. CDR3 DNA: TGTGCCTGGAGTGTCAGCCAGGGCACTGGCTACACCTTC. It translates to CAWSVSQGTGYTF.

The chain carries TRBV18 and TRBJ2-7; D is undetermined. Between the trimmed V and J ends, which lost 6 bases and 5 bases, there was a span of 11 bases. The CDR3 runs 12 residues. The V gene's germline CDR1 is KGHSH and CDR2 LQKENI. The DNA for the CDR3 is TGTGCCAGCTCTGGCAGGATTGACGAGCAGTACTTC. The encoded protein is CASSGRIDEQYF. Together with reference TRBV18 and TRBJ2-7, the CDR3 gives the full variable domain: NAGVMQNPRHLVRRRGQEARLRCSPMKGHSHVYWYRQLPEEGLKFMVYLQKENIIDESGMPKERFSAEFPKEGPSILRIQQVVRGDSAAYFCASSGRIDEQYFGPGTRLTVT.

J is TRBJ2-7 and V is TRBV19; no definite D call. The ends were cut back, 3 bases at V and 0 bases at J, with 9 bases in the middle. Germline values: CDR1 LNHDA, CDR2 SQIVND (reference sequence). CDR3 size: 14 residues. The CDR3 here is CASSISRVSYEQYF. CDR3 DNA: TGTGCCAGTAGTATCTCCCGGGTCTCCTACGAGCAGTACTTC. Supplemented by reference TRBV19 and TRBJ2-7, the full variable domain reads DGGITQSPKYLFRKEGQNVTLSCEQNLNHDAMYWYRQDPGQGLRLIYYSQIVNDFQKGDIAEGYSVSREKKESFPLTVTSAQKNPTAFYLCASSISRVSYEQYFGPGTRLTVT.

A word on this clone: Other DNA variants within this sample encode the same CDR3. The chain links TRBV4-1 to TRBJ2-1; 8 bases map to TRBD2. CDR1 and CDR2 (germline): MGHRA, YSYEKL. J was trimmed by 0 bases and V by 5 bases; bases with no gene match: 6. This CDR3 contains 16 residues. CDR3 region: CASSVTSGSSYNEQFF. CDR3 coding DNA: TGCGCCAGCAGCGTTACTAGCGGTAGCTCCTACAATGAGCAGTTCTTC.

V gene TRBV5-4 combines with J gene TRBJ1-3; TRBD1 might be the D (5 bases). The ends were cut back, 4 bases at V and 4 bases at J, with 18 bases in the middle. The CDR3 has 16 amino acids. Germline V gene sequence: CDR1 SGHNT, CDR2 YYREEE (reference sequence). DNA of the CDR3: TGTGCCAGCAGCGGTGGACTCGGTGGGGGGGGAAACACCATATATTTT. Its protein product is CASSGGLGGGGNTIYF.

This chain links TRBV7-2 with TRBJ2-1; TRBD2 is a possible D gene (6 bases). CDR3 length: 15 residues. The V gene's germline CDR1 is SGHTA and CDR2 FQGNSA. Trimming took 2 bases from V and 1 from J, leaving 9 bases between them. CDR3 DNA sequence: TGTGCCAGCAGCTTACGGCGGGGATCCTACAATGAGCAGTTCTTC. Protein sequence: CASSLRRGSYNEQFF.

V is TRBV27 and J is TRBJ2-7; D may be TRBD2 (5 bases). V was pared by 2 bases and J by 3 bases, with 17 bases between. The CDR3 runs 16 residues. Germline V gene lookup returns CDR1 MNHEY and CDR2 SMNVEV (reference sequence). The CDR3 bases are TGTGCCAGCAGTTTACGAGGCACTAGTAGCAACTACGAGCAGTACTTC. Residues: CASSLRGTSSNYEQYF.

This clone was found a few times. The genes are TRBV7-2 and TRBJ2-3; TRBD2 agrees at 7 bases. The V segment lost 5 bases and the J segment 0 bases; nucleotides outside the gene matches: 17. The CDR3 sequence is 19 residues long. The germline V gene has CDR1 SGHTA and CDR2 FQGNSA. CDR3 residues: CASSPTLTSRPRSTDTQYF. CDR3 sequence (DNA): TGTGCCAGCAGCCCGACGCTGACTAGCCGCCCTCGTAGCACAGATACGCAGTATTTT.

Note on this clone: At one end the junction does not follow the germline gene, possibly because of a read error. The chain couples TRBV7-7 to TRBJ2-5; D is undetermined. This CDR3 is 14 amino acids long. Germline V gene data show CDR1 as SSHAT and CDR2 as FNYEAQ (reference sequence). This CDR3 reads CASSFRSRGETQYF. The CDR3 nucleotides read TGTGCTAGCAGCTTTAGGAGTCGAGGAGAGACCCAGTACTTC. Together with reference TRBV7-7 and TRBJ2-5, the CDR3 gives the full variable domain: GAGVSQSPRYKVTKRGQDVTLRCDPISSHATLYWYQQALGQGPEFLTYFNYEAQPDKSGLPSDRFSAERPEGSISTLTIQRTEQRDSAMYRCASSFRSRGETQYFGPGTRLLVL.

V usage is TRBV28 and J usage is TRBJ2-7; tentative D call: TRBD2 (7 bases). Germline CDR1 and CDR2: MDHEN and SYDVKM. V lost 7 bases, J lost 4 bases, and 23 bases lay in between. The CDR3 runs 16 residues. The CDR3 coding sequence is TGTGCCAGCACCCTAGGGGGGGCCGGTTTAGTTTACGAGCAGTACTTC. Translation gives CASTLGGAGLVYEQYF. Full variable domain (outside the CDR3, taken from reference TRBV28 and TRBJ2-7): DVKVTQSSRYLVKRTGEKVFLECVQDMDHENMFWYRQDPGLGLRLIYFSYDVKMKEKGDIPEGYSVSREKKERFSLILESASTNQTSMYLCASTLGGAGLVYEQYFGPGTRLTVT.

The rearrangement uses TRBV15 and TRBJ2-7, with D unresolved. The V gene's germline CDR1 is LNHNV and CDR2 YYDKDF (reference sequence). Deletions cut 3 bases from V and 7 bases from J, with 10 bases between. The CDR3 length is 12 residues. The CDR3 here is CATSSGSREQYF. CDR3 nucleotides: TGTGCCACCAGCAGTGGTTCGCGGGAGCAGTACTTC. Combining the CDR3 with reference TRBV15 and TRBJ2-7 gives the whole variable domain DAMVIQNPRYQVTQFGKPVTLSCSQTLNHNVMYWYQQKSSQAPKLLFHYYDKDFNNEADTPDNFQSRRPNTSFCFLDIRSPGLGDTAMYLCATSSGSREQYFGPGTRLTVT.

This clone was detected only once. This chain connects TRBV10-2 to TRBJ2-6; D possibly corresponds to TRBD2 (7 bases). Per the germline V gene, CDR1 is WSHSY and CDR2 is SAAADI. This CDR3 is built from 16 residues. Deletions cut 5 bases from V and 0 bases from J, with 11 bases between. The CDR3 protein is CASSWGGSSGANVLTF. The DNA of the CDR3 is TGCGCCAGCAGTTGGGGGGGCAGCTCTGGGGCCAACGTCCTGACTTTC.

The chain carries TRBV28 and TRBJ2-1; 8 bases are a match to TRBD1. The germline gives CDR1 MDHEN, CDR2 SYDVKM. V lost 7 bases to trimming and J lost 8 bases; unmatched junction nucleotides: 10. CDR3 size: 14 residues. CDR3 nucleotides: TGTGCCAGCACTAACCCCCAGGGGGCGTATGAGCAGTTCTTC. Translated, it gives CASTNPQGAYEQFF.

The J gene is TRBJ2-3, the V gene TRBV9, with unresolved D. CDR3 length: 13 residues. Trimming left V 0 bases short and J 9 bases short, with 11 bases between. Germline lookup yields CDR1 SGDLS and CDR2 YYNGEE. CDR3 sequence: CASSVEERQTQYF. The DNA of the CDR3 is TGTGCCAGCAGCGTAGAGGAGCGTCAGACGCAGTATTTT.

V is TRBV2 and J is TRBJ2-5; D is perhaps TRBD2 (5 bases). The CDR3 sequence is 14 residues long. The V end lost 7 bases, the J end lost 1 base, and 13 bases lay between the germline ends. Germline values: CDR1 SNHLY, CDR2 FYNNEI. The CDR3 bases are TGTGCCAGCACCATAGGGAGAGTCCAAGAGACCCAGTACTTC. Its protein is CASTIGRVQETQYF.

The chain is built from TRBV6-1 and TRBJ2-1; D unresolved. The CDR3 loop spans 14 amino acids. Germline lookup yields CDR1 MNHNS and CDR2 SASEGT. The germline V and J ends were trimmed by 7 bases and 0 bases, with 10 bases remaining between them. CDR3 protein: CASISLSSYNEQFF. The CDR3 DNA follows: TGTGCCAGCATTAGCCTAAGCTCCTACAATGAGCAGTTCTTC.